This T cell receptor (beta chain) derives from a study of T cell changes during pregnancy in multiple sclerosis. Measured with immunoSEQ multiplex PCR; TCRdb has only the in-frame clones, and not every one. The repertoire includes tens of thousands of clones, around 93% of them detected once, and 2.5% sits in the top ten. With 0 bases removed from V and 2 bases from J, the gap between germline ends came to 7 bases. The CDR3 contains 15 residues. Germline V gene lookup returns CDR1 MGHDK and CDR2 SYGVNS. This clone was counted a single time. The sample was peripheral blood, taken in the second trimester of pregnancy. This sequence joins TRBV25-1 and TRBJ2-2, with D unresolved. The sequence derives from a female donor with multiple sclerosis, enrolled in a pregnancy study. This CDR3 reads CASSEYLGNTGELFF. The DNA of the CDR3 is TGTGCCAGCAGTGAATATCTAGGTAACACCGGGGAGCTGTTTTTT.